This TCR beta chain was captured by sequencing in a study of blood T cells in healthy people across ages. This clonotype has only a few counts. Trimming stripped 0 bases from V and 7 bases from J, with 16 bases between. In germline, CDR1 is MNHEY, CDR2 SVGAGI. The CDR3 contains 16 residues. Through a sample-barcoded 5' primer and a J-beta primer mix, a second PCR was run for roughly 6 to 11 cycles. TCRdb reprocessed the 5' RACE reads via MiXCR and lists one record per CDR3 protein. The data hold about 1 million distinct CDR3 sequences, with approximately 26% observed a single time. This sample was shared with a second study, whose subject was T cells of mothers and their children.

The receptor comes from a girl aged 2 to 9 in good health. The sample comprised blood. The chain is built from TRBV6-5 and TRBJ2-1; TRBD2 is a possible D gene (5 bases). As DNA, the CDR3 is TGTGCCAGCAGTTACTCGAGTATCCGGCGGGCTAATGAGCAGTTCTTC. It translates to CASSYSSIRRANEQFF.